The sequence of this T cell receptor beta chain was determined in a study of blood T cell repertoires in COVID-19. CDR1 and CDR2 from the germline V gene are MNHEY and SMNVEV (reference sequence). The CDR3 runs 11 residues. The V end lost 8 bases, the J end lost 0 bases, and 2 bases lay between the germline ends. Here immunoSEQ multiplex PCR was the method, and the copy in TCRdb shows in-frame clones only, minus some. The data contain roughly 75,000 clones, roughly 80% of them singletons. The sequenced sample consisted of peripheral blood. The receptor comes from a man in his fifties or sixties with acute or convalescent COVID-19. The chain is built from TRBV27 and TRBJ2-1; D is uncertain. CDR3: CASRSYNEQFF. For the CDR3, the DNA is TGTGCCAGCCGCTCCTACAATGAGCAGTTCTTC.